The T cell receptor (beta chain) under discussion was sequenced for a study of T cell responses to AZD1222 COVID-19 vaccine. General observations from the study: With dominance at 160-218 and 743-854, vaccine-associated CD4 TCRs spanned spike. Clonal diversity may have been underestimated, and the donors were mostly white British, with more females than males. Samples come after the peak T cell response, not at day 14. Only a handful of individuals given AZD1222 were seropositive at baseline.

The CDR3 has 12 residues. Germline trimming cut 3 bases from V and 7 bases from J; bases unmatched to any gene: 1. Germline lookup yields CDR1 LNHNV and CDR2 YYDKDF (reference sequence). Points on this clone: Its antigen is unknown.

TCRdb keeps only in-frame clones here, not all; method: immunoSEQ multiplex PCR. Of fewer than 120,000 clones listed, 70% to 90% are singletons. Sequenced material: peripheral blood, taken on day 0 of AZD1222 vaccination. The chain recombines TRBV15 with TRBJ2-7; 9 nucleotides line up with TRBD1. The TCR was taken from an adult in good health. CDR3 coding DNA: TGTGCCACCAGCAGGGGACAGGGAGAGCAGTACTTC. This sequence encodes CATSRGQGEQYF.